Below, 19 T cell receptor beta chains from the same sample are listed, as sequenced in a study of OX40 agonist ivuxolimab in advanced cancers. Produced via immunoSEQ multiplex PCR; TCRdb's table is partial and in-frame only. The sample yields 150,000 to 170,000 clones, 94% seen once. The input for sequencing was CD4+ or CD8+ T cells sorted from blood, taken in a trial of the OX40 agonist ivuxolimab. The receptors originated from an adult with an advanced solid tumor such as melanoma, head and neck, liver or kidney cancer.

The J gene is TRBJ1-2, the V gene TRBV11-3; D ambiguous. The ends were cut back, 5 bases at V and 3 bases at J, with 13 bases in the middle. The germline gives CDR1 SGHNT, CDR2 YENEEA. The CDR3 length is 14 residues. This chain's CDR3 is CASSLSIVDYGYTF. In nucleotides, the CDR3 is TGTGCCAGCAGCCTCTCAATCGTGGACTATGGCTACACCTTC.

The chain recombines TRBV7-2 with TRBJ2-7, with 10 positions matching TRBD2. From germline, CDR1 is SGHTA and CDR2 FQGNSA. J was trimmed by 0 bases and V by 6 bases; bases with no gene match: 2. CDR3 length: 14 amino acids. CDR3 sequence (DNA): TGTGCCAGCAGGTCTAGCGGGAGCTCCTACGAGCAGTACTTC. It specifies CASRSSGSSYEQYF.

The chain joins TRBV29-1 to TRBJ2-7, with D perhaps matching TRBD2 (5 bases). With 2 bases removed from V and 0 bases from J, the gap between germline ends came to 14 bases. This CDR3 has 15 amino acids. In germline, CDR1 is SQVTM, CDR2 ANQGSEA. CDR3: CSVETPGSGSYEQYF. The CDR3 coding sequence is TGCAGCGTTGAAACTCCCGGCAGCGGCTCCTACGAGCAGTACTTC.

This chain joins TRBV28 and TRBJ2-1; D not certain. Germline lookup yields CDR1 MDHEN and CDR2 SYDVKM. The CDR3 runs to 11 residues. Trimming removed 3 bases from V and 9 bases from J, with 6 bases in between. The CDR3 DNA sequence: TGTGCCAGCAGTTTTGTCGGTGAGCAGTTCTTC. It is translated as CASSFVGEQFF.

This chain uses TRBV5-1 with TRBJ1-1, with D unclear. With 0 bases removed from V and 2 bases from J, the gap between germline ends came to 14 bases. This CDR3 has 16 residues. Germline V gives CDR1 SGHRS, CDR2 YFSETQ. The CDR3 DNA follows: TGCGCCAGCAGCTTGGCCGGCGCAGCCGGAAACACTGAAGCTTTCTTT. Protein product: CASSLAGAAGNTEAFF.

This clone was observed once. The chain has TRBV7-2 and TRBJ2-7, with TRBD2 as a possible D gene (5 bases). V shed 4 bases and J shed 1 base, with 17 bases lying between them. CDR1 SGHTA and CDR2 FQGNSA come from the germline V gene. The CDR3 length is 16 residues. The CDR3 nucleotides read TGTGCCAGCAGCTCCGCCCCTGCCCGGAGGTCCTACGAGCAGTACTTC. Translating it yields CASSSAPARRSYEQYF.

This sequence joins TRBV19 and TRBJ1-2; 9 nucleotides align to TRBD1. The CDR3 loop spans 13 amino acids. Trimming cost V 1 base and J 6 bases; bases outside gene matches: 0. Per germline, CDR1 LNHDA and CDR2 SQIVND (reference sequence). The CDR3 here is CASSIGTGDGYTF. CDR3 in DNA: TGTGCCAGTAGTATAGGGACAGGGGATGGCTACACCTTC.

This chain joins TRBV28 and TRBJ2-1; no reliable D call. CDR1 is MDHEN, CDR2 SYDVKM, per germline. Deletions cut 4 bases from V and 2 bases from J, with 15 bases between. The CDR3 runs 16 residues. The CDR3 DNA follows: TGTGCCAGCAGTTATCCTCCGGGTCCTGCCTACAATGAGCAGTTCTTC. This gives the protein CASSYPPGPAYNEQFF.

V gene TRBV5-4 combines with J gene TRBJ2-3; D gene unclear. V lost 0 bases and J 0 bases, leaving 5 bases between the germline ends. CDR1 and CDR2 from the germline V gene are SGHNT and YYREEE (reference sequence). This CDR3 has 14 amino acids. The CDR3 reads CASSLATSTDTQYF. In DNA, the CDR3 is TGTGCCAGCAGCTTGGCGACTAGCACAGATACGCAGTATTTT.

The CDR3 bases are TGCAGCGTTGACCTAGCAGGGAACACTGAAGCTTTCTTT. Its protein product is CSVDLAGNTEAFF. This rearrangement joins TRBV29-1 to TRBJ1-1; the D is unclear. The germline V and J ends were trimmed by 3 bases and 1 base, with 9 bases remaining between them. The CDR3 covers 13 residues. Per the germline V gene, CDR1 is SQVTM and CDR2 is ANQGSEA.

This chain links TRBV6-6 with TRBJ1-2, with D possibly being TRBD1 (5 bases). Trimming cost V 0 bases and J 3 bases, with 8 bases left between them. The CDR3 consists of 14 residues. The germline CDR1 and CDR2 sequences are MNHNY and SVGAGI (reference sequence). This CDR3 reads CASSYSGTDYGYTF. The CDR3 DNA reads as TGTGCCAGCAGTTACTCTGGGACGGACTATGGCTACACCTTC.

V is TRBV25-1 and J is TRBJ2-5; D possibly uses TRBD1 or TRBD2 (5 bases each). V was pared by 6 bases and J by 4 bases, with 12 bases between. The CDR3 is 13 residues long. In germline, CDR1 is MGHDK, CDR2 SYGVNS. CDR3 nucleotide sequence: TGTGCCAGCAGGGCCGTCGGGGCAGAGACCCAGTACTTC. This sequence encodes CASRAVGAETQYF. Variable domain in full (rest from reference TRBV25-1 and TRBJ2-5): EADIYQTPRYLVIGTGKKITLECSQTMGHDKMYWYQQDPGMELHLIHYSYGVNSTEKGDLSSESTVSRIRTEHFPLTLESARPSHTSQYLCASRAVGAETQYFGPGTRLLVL.

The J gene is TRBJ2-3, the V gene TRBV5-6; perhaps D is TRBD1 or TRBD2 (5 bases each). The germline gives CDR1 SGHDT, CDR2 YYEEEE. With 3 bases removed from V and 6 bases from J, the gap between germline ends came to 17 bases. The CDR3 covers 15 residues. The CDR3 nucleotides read TGTGCCAGCAGCTCTCGAGGGGTCCATTGGGATACGCAGTATTTT. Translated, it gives CASSSRGVHWDTQYF.

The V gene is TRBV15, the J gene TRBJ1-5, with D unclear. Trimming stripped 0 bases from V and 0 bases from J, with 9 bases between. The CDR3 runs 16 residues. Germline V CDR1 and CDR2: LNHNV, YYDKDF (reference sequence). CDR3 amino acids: CATSRDPPNSNQPQHF. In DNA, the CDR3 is TGTGCCACCAGCAGAGATCCACCAAATAGCAATCAGCCCCAGCATTTT.

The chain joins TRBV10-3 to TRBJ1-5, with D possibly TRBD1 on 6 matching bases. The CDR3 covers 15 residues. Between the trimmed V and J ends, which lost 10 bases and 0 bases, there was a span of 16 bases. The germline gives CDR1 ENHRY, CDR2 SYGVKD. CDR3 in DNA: TGTGCCACCCGTTGGGGGCCGGTTAGCAATCAGCCCCAGCATTTT. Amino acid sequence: CATRWGPVSNQPQHF.

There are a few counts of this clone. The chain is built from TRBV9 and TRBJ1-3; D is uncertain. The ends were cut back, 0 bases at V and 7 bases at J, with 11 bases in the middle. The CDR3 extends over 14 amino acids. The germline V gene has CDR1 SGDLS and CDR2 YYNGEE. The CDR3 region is CASSVDRSVNTIYF. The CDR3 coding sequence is TGTGCCAGCAGCGTAGATCGGTCAGTTAACACCATATATTTT.

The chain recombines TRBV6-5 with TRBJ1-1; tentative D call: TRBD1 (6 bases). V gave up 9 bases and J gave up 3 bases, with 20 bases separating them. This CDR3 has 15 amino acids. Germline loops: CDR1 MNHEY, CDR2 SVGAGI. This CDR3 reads CASQLLSGDHTEAFF. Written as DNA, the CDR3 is TGTGCCAGTCAGTTACTTTCAGGGGATCACACTGAAGCTTTCTTT.

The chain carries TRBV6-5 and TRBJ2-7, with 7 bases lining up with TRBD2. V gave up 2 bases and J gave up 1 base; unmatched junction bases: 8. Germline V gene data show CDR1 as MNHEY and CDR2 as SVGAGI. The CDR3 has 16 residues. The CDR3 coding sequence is TGTGCCAGCAGTTACCGCGGTAGCGGGCCGTCCTACGAGCAGTACTTC. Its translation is CASSYRGSGPSYEQYF.

CDR3 amino acids: CASSFEHQPQHF. DNA for the CDR3: TGTGCCAGCAGCTTTGAACATCAGCCCCAGCATTTT. V is TRBV11-2 and J is TRBJ1-5; D unclear. V lost 3 bases, J lost 5 bases, and 5 bases lay in between. Germline V CDR1 and CDR2: SGHAT, FQNNGV. This CDR3 spans 12 amino acids. Full variable domain (remainder filled in from reference TRBV11-2 and TRBJ1-5): EAGVAQSPRYKIIEKRQSVAFWCNPISGHATLYWYQQILGQGPKLLIQFQNNGVVDDSQLPKDRFSAERLKGVDSTLKIQPAKLEDSAVYLCASSFEHQPQHFGDGTRLSIL.